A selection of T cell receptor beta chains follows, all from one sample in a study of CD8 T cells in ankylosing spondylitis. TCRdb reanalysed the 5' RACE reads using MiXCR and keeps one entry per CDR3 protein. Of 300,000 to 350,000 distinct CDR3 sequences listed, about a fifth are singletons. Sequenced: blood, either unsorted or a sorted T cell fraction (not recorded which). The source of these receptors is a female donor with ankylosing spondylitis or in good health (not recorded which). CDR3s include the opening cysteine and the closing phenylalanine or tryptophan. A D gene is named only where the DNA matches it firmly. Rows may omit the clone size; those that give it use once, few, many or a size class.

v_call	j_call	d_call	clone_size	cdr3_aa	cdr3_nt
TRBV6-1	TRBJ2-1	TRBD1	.	CASRQGQGRTNEQFF	TGTGCCAGCAGACAAGGACAGGGTAGGACCAATGAGCAGTTCTTC
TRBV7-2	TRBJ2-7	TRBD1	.	CASSLEPRIKGAF	TGTGCCAGCAGCTTAGAGCCCAGGATTAAGGGGGCTTTC
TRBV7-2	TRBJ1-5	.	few	CASSGTLNQPQHF	TGTGCCAGCAGTGGGACCCTCAATCAGCCCCAGCATTTT
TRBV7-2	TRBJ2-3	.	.	CASSPQGASTDTQYF	TGTGCCAGCAGCCCCCAGGGTGCTAGCACAGATACGCAGTATTTT
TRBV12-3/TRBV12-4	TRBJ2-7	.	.	CASSLHQGLSSYEQYF	TGTGCCAGCAGTTTACACCAGGGTCTGAGCTCCTACGAGCAGTACTTC
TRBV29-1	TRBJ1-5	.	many	CSVAPARGQPQHF	TGCAGCGTCGCCCCGGCCCGGGGCCAGCCCCAGCATTTT
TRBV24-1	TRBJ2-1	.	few	CATSRGTPPAEQFF	TGTGCCACCAGTAGGGGAACTCCACCCGCTGAGCAGTTCTTC
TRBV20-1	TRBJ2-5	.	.	CSARVEETQYF	TGCAGTGCTAGAGTTGAAGAGACCCAGTACTTC
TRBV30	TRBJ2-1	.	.	CAWSVLLENEQFF	TGTGCCTGGAGTGTACTGTTGGAAAATGAGCAGTTCTTC
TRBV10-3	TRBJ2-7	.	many	CAIGGSYEQYF	TGTGCCATCGGGGGGTCCTACGAGCAGTACTTC
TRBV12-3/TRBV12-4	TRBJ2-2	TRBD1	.	CASSFLGGPNTGELFF	TGTGCCAGCAGTTTTTTAGGGGGCCCGAACACCGGGGAGCTGTTTTTT
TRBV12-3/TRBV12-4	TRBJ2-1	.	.	CASIGGVAIGEQFF	TGTGCCAGCATAGGGGGGGTAGCTATCGGTGAGCAGTTCTTC
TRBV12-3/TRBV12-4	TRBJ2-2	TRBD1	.	CASSFVLGQSPGELFF	TGTGCCAGCAGTTTCGTCCTGGGACAGTCCCCCGGGGAGCTGTTTTTT
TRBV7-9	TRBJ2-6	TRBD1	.	CASSRQGMTSGANVLTF	TGTGCCAGCAGCCGACAGGGGATGACGTCTGGGGCCAACGTCCTGACTTTC
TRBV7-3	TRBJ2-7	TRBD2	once	CASSPVLAEPYEQYF	TGTGCCAGCAGCCCCGTCCTAGCGGAACCCTACGAGCAGTACTTC
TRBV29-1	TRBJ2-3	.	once	CSVGEGTDTQYF	TGCAGCGTTGGCGAGGGGACAGATACGCAGTATTTT
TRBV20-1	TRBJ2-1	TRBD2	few	CSAGSGLAFHEQFF	TGCAGTGCTGGATCGGGACTAGCGTTCCATGAGCAGTTCTTC
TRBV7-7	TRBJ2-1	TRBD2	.	CASSPAIAGHEQFF	TGTGCTAGCAGCCCCGCGATAGCGGGCCATGAGCAGTTCTTC
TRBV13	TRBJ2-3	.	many	CASSRDFTDTQYF	TGTGCCAGCAGCCGGGACTTCACAGATACGCAGTATTTT
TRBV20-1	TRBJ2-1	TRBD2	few	CSARGGLAGGPKSLLNEQFF	TGCAGTGCTAGAGGGGGACTAGCGGGAGGGCCAAAATCCCTTTTGAATGAGCAGTTCTTC
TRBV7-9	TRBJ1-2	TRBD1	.	CASSEGQVEGYTF	TGTGCCAGCAGCGAGGGACAGGTGGAAGGCTACACCTTC
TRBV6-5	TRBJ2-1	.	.	CASIYMGDEQFF	TGTGCCAGCATTTATATGGGAGATGAGCAGTTCTTC
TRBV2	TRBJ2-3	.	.	CASMTSGGGTDTQYF	TGTGCCAGCATGACCAGTGGGGGCGGCACAGATACGCAGTATTTT
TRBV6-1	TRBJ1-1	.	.	CASSLTAMNTEAFF	TGTGCCAGCAGCCTGACAGCCATGAACACTGAAGCTTTCTTT
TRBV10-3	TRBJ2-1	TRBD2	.	CANRNGRENEQFF	TGTGCCAACCGGAATGGGAGGGAGAATGAGCAGTTCTTC
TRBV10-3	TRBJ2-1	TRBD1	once	CAISIDRVHNEQFF	TGTGCCATCAGTATAGACAGGGTGCACAATGAGCAGTTCTTC
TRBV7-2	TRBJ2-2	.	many	CASSLGTHGAGELFF	TGTGCCAGCAGCTTAGGGACACACGGGGCCGGGGAGCTGTTTTTT
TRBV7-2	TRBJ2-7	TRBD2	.	CASSHPGGYEQYF	TGTGCCAGCAGCCACCCGGGGGGGTACGAGCAGTACTTC
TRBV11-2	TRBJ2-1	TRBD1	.	CASSLAGTDYNEQFF	TGTGCCAGCAGCTTAGCCGGGACAGACTACAATGAGCAGTTCTTC
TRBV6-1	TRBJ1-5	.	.	CASRDSGTQPQHF	TGTGCCAGCAGGGACAGCGGGACTCAGCCCCAGCATTTT
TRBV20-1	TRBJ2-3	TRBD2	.	CSANLAGVDTQYF	TGCAGTGCTAACCTAGCGGGAGTGGATACGCAGTATTTT
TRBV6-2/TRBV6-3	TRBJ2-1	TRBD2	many	CASSWGRESLFKSYNEQFF	TGTGCCAGCAGTTGGGGGAGGGAGAGCTTGTTTAAGTCCTACAATGAGCAGTTCTTC